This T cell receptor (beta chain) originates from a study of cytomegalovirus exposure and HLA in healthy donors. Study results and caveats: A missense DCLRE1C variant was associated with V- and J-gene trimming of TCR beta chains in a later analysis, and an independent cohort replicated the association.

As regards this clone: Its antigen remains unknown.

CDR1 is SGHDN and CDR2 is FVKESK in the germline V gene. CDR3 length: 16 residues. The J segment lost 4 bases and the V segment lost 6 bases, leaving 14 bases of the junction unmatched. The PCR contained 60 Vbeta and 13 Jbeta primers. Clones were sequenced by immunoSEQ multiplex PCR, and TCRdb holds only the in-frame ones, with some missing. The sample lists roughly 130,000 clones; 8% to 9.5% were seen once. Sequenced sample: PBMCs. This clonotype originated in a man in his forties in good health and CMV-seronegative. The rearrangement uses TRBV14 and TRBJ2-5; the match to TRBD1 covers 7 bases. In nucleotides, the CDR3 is TGTGCCAGCAGTTCAAGGGGGCAGGGGCGGCTAGAGACCCAGTACTTC. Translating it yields CASSSRGQGRLETQYF.